The rows below give T cell receptor beta chains drawn from one sample of a study of human T cells and chemical hapten exposure. One entry per CDR3 protein results from TCRdb running MiXCR on the RACE reads. The table has 80,000 to 95,000 distinct CDR3 sequences, about 11% seen once. Sequenced here: whole blood, sampled in connection with sensitization to the hapten diphenylcyclopropenone (DPC). These receptors were obtained from a man aged 35 to 55 with alopecia areata. Some clones in this sample may be carry-over from other donors' samples. Both conserved end residues are part of each CDR3. Fields, in order: D gene, V gene, clone size, J gene, CDR3 protein, CDR3 DNA. D genes are given only for firm matches. Clone size is stated in some rows and not others, as once, few, many or a class when expanded.

D gene: .; V gene: TRBV7-2; clone size: .; J gene: TRBJ2-3; CDR3 protein: CASSSQGFGTDTQYF; CDR3 DNA: TGTGCCAGCAGCTCCCAGGGCTTTGGCACAGATACGCAGTATTTT
D gene: .; V gene: TRBV6-1; clone size: many; J gene: TRBJ1-5; CDR3 protein: CASSTHNNQPQHF; CDR3 DNA: TGTGCCAGCAGTACCCACAACAATCAGCCCCAGCATTTT
D gene: .; V gene: TRBV29-1; clone size: few; J gene: TRBJ1-1; CDR3 protein: CSVDSLGTEAFF; CDR3 DNA: TGCAGCGTTGACTCTCTCGGGACTGAAGCTTTCTTT
D gene: TRBD1; V gene: TRBV7-9; clone size: few; J gene: TRBJ2-3; CDR3 protein: CASSLGPDREGTDTQYF; CDR3 DNA: TGTGCCAGCAGCTTAGGGCCGGACAGGGAGGGCACAGATACGCAGTATTTT
D gene: .; V gene: TRBV7-9; clone size: few; J gene: TRBJ1-1; CDR3 protein: CASSPLTGRVVEAFF; CDR3 DNA: TGTGCCAGCAGCCCCCTAACAGGGAGAGTAGTAGAAGCTTTCTTT
D gene: TRBD1; V gene: TRBV20-1; clone size: .; J gene: TRBJ1-2; CDR3 protein: CSARDTLVRGGNYGYTF; CDR3 DNA: TGCAGTGCTAGAGATACCCTCGTCAGGGGGGGAAACTATGGCTACACCTTC
D gene: .; V gene: TRBV6-2/TRBV6-3; clone size: few; J gene: TRBJ2-5; CDR3 protein: CASGHAETQYF; CDR3 DNA: TGTGCCAGTGGACACGCAGAGACCCAGTACTTC
D gene: .; V gene: TRBV6-5; clone size: .; J gene: TRBJ1-5; CDR3 protein: CASTPTGGPYSNQPQHF; CDR3 DNA: TGTGCCAGCACCCCCACGGGAGGGCCATATAGCAATCAGCCCCAGCATTTT
D gene: .; V gene: TRBV6-5; clone size: few; J gene: TRBJ2-4; CDR3 protein: CASRSGTLLAKNIQYF; CDR3 DNA: TGTGCCAGCAGATCCGGGACACTCCTAGCCAAAAACATTCAGTACTTC
D gene: .; V gene: TRBV9; clone size: few; J gene: TRBJ1-4; CDR3 protein: CASSVGTVEKLFF; CDR3 DNA: TGTGCCAGCAGCGTAGGGACAGTTGAAAAACTGTTTTTT
D gene: TRBD2; V gene: TRBV20-1; clone size: .; J gene: TRBJ2-3; CDR3 protein: CSARQREVFTDTQYF; CDR3 DNA: TGCAGTGCTAGACAGCGGGAGGTTTTCACAGATACGCAGTATTTT
D gene: .; V gene: TRBV2; clone size: .; J gene: TRBJ1-5; CDR3 protein: CASSAVEAGALPQHF; CDR3 DNA: TGTGCCAGCAGTGCGGTAGAGGCAGGAGCCCTACCCCAGCATTTT
D gene: TRBD1; V gene: TRBV9; clone size: .; J gene: TRBJ1-6; CDR3 protein: CASSVGDRGVSPLNF; CDR3 DNA: TGTGCCAGCAGCGTAGGGGACAGGGGGGTTTCACCCCTCAACTTT
D gene: .; V gene: TRBV15; clone size: .; J gene: TRBJ2-3; CDR3 protein: CATSRERVERIFGTDTQYF; CDR3 DNA: TGTGCCACCAGCAGAGAGCGAGTGGAGCGGATCTTTGGCACAGATACGCAGTATTTT
D gene: .; V gene: TRBV10-3; clone size: many; J gene: TRBJ1-5; CDR3 protein: CAIANPNQPQHF; CDR3 DNA: TGTGCCATCGCGAATCCGAATCAGCCCCAGCATTTT
D gene: TRBD1; V gene: TRBV7-2; clone size: .; J gene: TRBJ2-4; CDR3 protein: CASSLPPDRGGHIQYF; CDR3 DNA: TGTGCCAGCAGCTTACCGCCAGACAGGGGAGGTCACATTCAGTACTTC
D gene: .; V gene: TRBV6-5; clone size: .; J gene: TRBJ1-5; CDR3 protein: CASRGQSRSNQPQHF; CDR3 DNA: TGTGCCAGCAGAGGACAGAGTAGGAGCAATCAGCCCCAGCATTTT
D gene: TRBD1; V gene: TRBV6-2/TRBV6-3; clone size: .; J gene: TRBJ2-3; CDR3 protein: CASSQRQGAWSTDTQYF; CDR3 DNA: TGTGCCAGCAGCCAGAGACAGGGGGCTTGGAGCACAGATACGCAGTATTTT
D gene: .; V gene: TRBV20-1; clone size: many; J gene: TRBJ2-3; CDR3 protein: CSASNVAQSTDTQYF; CDR3 DNA: TGCAGTGCTAGTAATGTAGCGCAAAGCACAGATACGCAGTATTTT
D gene: .; V gene: TRBV29-1; clone size: many; J gene: TRBJ1-3; CDR3 protein: CSVGDAAFSGNTIYF; CDR3 DNA: TGCAGCGTTGGGGACGCGGCGTTCTCTGGAAACACCATATATTTT
D gene: .; V gene: TRBV20-1; clone size: few; J gene: TRBJ1-4; CDR3 protein: CSARTIDSLTNEKLFF; CDR3 DNA: TGCAGTGCTAGAACTATAGACAGCCTAACTAATGAAAAACTGTTTTTT
D gene: .; V gene: TRBV12-3/TRBV12-4; clone size: .; J gene: TRBJ1-3; CDR3 protein: CASSPRRVLSKENTIYF; CDR3 DNA: TGTGCCAGCAGTCCCCGAAGGGTTCTTTCGAAGGAAAACACCATATATTTT
D gene: TRBD2; V gene: TRBV5-1; clone size: once; J gene: TRBJ2-1; CDR3 protein: CASSSGLAGVHEQFF; CDR3 DNA: TGCGCCAGCAGCTCGGGACTAGCGGGAGTACATGAGCAGTTCTTC
D gene: .; V gene: TRBV7-9; clone size: few; J gene: TRBJ1-5; CDR3 protein: CASSRQDNQPQHF; CDR3 DNA: TGTGCCAGCAGCCGACAGGACAATCAGCCCCAGCATTTT
D gene: .; V gene: TRBV27; clone size: .; J gene: TRBJ1-1; CDR3 protein: CASRGDLRFTEAFF; CDR3 DNA: TGTGCCAGCAGAGGGGACTTAAGGTTCACTGAAGCTTTCTTT
D gene: .; V gene: TRBV6-5; clone size: many; J gene: TRBJ1-3; CDR3 protein: CASSNSRGPGNTIYF; CDR3 DNA: TGTGCCAGCAGTAACAGCCGGGGGCCTGGAAACACCATATATTTT
D gene: TRBD1; V gene: TRBV20-1; clone size: few; J gene: TRBJ1-1; CDR3 protein: CSARRNRGGRTTEAFF; CDR3 DNA: TGCAGTGCTAGGAGAAACAGGGGAGGTAGGACCACTGAAGCTTTCTTT
D gene: .; V gene: TRBV21-1; clone size: few; J gene: TRBJ1-6; CDR3 protein: CASRKAGGSEWNSPLHF; CDR3 DNA: TGTGCCAGCAGAAAGGCGGGCGGGTCAGAATGGAATTCACCCCTCCACTTT
D gene: .; V gene: TRBV20-1; clone size: many; J gene: TRBJ2-3; CDR3 protein: CSARSQSYSDTQYF; CDR3 DNA: TGCAGTGCTAGAAGTCAGAGCTACAGTGATACGCAGTATTTT
D gene: .; V gene: TRBV11-3; clone size: many; J gene: TRBJ2-1; CDR3 protein: CASSLVLSSSYNEQFF; CDR3 DNA: TGTGCCAGCAGCTTAGTTCTGTCGAGCTCCTACAATGAGCAGTTCTTC
D gene: TRBD2; V gene: TRBV11-3; clone size: many; J gene: TRBJ2-2; CDR3 protein: CASSPASGRAGELFF; CDR3 DNA: TGTGCCAGCAGCCCAGCTAGCGGGAGGGCCGGGGAGCTGTTTTTT
D gene: .; V gene: TRBV5-8; clone size: few; J gene: TRBJ2-3; CDR3 protein: CASSPTRGTTLSTDTQYF; CDR3 DNA: TGTGCCAGCAGCCCCACGCGGGGAACTACACTTAGCACAGATACGCAGTATTTT
D gene: .; V gene: TRBV18; clone size: many; J gene: TRBJ2-7; CDR3 protein: CASSPSSYEQYF; CDR3 DNA: TGTGCCAGCTCACCTAGCTCCTACGAGCAGTACTTC
D gene: TRBD1; V gene: TRBV7-6; clone size: .; J gene: TRBJ1-4; CDR3 protein: CADPIAGGCHNDEKLFF; CDR3 DNA: TGTGCCGACCCTATCGCAGGGGGATGCCATAATGATGAAAAACTGTTTTTT
D gene: .; V gene: TRBV7-9; clone size: .; J gene: TRBJ1-5; CDR3 protein: CASSLVQGQPQHF; CDR3 DNA: TGTGCCAGCAGCTTAGTGCAGGGACAGCCCCAGCATTTT
D gene: .; V gene: TRBV7-8; clone size: few; J gene: TRBJ2-7; CDR3 protein: CASSLERTLEQYF; CDR3 DNA: TGTGCCAGCAGCTTAGAGAGGACTCTCGAGCAGTACTTC
D gene: .; V gene: TRBV6-5; clone size: many; J gene: TRBJ1-2; CDR3 protein: CASATGANYGYTF; CDR3 DNA: TGTGCCAGCGCTACTGGGGCCAACTATGGCTACACCTTC
D gene: TRBD2; V gene: TRBV18; clone size: many; J gene: TRBJ2-7; CDR3 protein: CASSQGLAGFGSYEQYF; CDR3 DNA: TGTGCCAGCTCACAGGGACTAGCGGGGTTTGGATCCTACGAGCAGTACTTC
D gene: .; V gene: TRBV28; clone size: .; J gene: TRBJ1-2; CDR3 protein: CASSSQGPEYGYTF; CDR3 DNA: TGTGCCAGCAGCTCACAGGGTCCGGAGTATGGCTACACCTTC